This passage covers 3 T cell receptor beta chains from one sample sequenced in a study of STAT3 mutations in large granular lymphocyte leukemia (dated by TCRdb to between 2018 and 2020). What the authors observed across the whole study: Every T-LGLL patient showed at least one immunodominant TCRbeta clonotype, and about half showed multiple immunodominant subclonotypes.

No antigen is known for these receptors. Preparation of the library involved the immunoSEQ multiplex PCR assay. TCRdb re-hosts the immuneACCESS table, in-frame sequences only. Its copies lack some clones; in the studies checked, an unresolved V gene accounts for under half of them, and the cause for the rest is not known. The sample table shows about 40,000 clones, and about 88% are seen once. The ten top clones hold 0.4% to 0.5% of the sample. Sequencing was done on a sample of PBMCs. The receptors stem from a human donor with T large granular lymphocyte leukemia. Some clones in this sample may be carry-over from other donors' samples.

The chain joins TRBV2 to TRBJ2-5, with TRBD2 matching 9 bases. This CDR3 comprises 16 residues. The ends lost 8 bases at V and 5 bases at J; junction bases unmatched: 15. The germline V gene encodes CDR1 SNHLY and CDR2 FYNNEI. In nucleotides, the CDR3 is TGTGCCAGCGTCCTAGTGCCAGCGGGGGGCCAGGAGACCCAGTACTTC. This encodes CASVLVPAGGQETQYF.

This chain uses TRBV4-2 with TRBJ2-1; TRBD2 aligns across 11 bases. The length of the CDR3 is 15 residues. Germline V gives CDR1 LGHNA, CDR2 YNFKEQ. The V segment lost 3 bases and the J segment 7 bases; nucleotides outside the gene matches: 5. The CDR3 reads CASSHHSGGANEQFF. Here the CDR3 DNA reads TGTGCCAGCAGCCACCATAGCGGGGGGGCGAATGAGCAGTTCTTC.

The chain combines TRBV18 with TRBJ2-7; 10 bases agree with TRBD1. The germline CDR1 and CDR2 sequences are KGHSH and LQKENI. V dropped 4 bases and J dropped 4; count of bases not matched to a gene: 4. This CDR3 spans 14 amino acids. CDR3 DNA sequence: TGTGCCAGCTCACTGGGACAGGGGAGGTACGAGCAGTACTTC. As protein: CASSLGQGRYEQYF.